These T cell receptor beta chains were read from a single sample in a study of cytomegalovirus exposure and HLA in healthy donors. Assay used: immunoSEQ multiplex PCR; TCRdb lists only in-frame clones, some missing. The sample holds about 120,000 clones; 9% to 10% are singletons and the top ten take less than 4%. Sequenced: PBMCs. These receptors were obtained from a man younger than 40 in good health and CMV-seronegative. The CDR3 runs from the conserved cysteine through the conserved F or W. Fields, in order: clone size, J gene, D gene, V gene, CDR3 protein, CDR3 DNA. The D gene is left open where the match is weak. Not all rows give a size; the values are once, few, many and, for expanded clones, a class.

clone size: few
J gene: TRBJ2-2
D gene: -
V gene: TRBV2
CDR3 protein: CASSTGSNTGELFF
CDR3 DNA: TGTGCCAGCAGTACGGGGTCGAACACCGGGGAGCTGTTTTTT

clone size: -
J gene: TRBJ2-7
D gene: TRBD1
V gene: TRBV5-4
CDR3 protein: CASSLFGTASYEQYF
CDR3 DNA: TGTGCCAGCAGCTTGTTCGGGACAGCCTCCTACGAGCAGTACTTC

clone size: -
J gene: TRBJ1-5
D gene: TRBD1
V gene: TRBV18
CDR3 protein: CASSPGQVSNQPQHF
CDR3 DNA: TGTGCCAGCTCACCGGGACAGGTCTCGAATCAGCCCCAGCATTTT

clone size: -
J gene: TRBJ1-6
D gene: TRBD1
V gene: TRBV10-2
CDR3 protein: CASSRDRDLYNSPLHF
CDR3 DNA: TGCGCCAGCAGCCGGGACAGGGACCTCTATAATTCACCCCTCCACTTT

clone size: -
J gene: TRBJ1-6
D gene: -
V gene: TRBV21-1
CDR3 protein: CARGGQCKTPLHF
CDR3 DNA: TGTGCCAGAGGGGGACAGTGCAAGACACCCCTCCACTTT

clone size: few
J gene: TRBJ2-7
D gene: -
V gene: TRBV10-1
CDR3 protein: CASPRQTSSHEQYF
CDR3 DNA: TGCGCCAGCCCGAGACAGACCAGCTCACACGAGCAGTACTTC

clone size: -
J gene: TRBJ2-7
D gene: -
V gene: TRBV15
CDR3 protein: CATSAEGGFEQYF
CDR3 DNA: TGTGCCACCAGCGCCGAGGGTGGGTTCGAGCAGTACTTC

clone size: few
J gene: TRBJ1-5
D gene: -
V gene: TRBV7-9
CDR3 protein: CASSLAPSRGLRQPQHF
CDR3 DNA: TGTGCCAGCAGCTTAGCTCCCTCCAGGGGATTGAGGCAGCCCCAGCATTTT

clone size: -
J gene: TRBJ2-4
D gene: TRBD2
V gene: TRBV30
CDR3 protein: CAWRSGRGKNIQYF
CDR3 DNA: TGTGCCTGGAGGTCAGGGAGGGGCAAAAACATTCAGTACTTC

clone size: -
J gene: TRBJ2-7
D gene: -
V gene: TRBV6-6
CDR3 protein: CASTRTVDSYEQYF
CDR3 DNA: TGTGCCAGCACTCGGACAGTCGACTCCTACGAGCAGTACTTC

clone size: few
J gene: TRBJ1-1
D gene: -
V gene: TRBV6-5
CDR3 protein: CASSRSADTEAFF
CDR3 DNA: TGTGCCAGCAGCCGATCGGCGGACACTGAAGCTTTCTTT

clone size: -
J gene: TRBJ1-4
D gene: TRBD1
V gene: TRBV13
CDR3 protein: CASSHRDRGRATNEKLFF
CDR3 DNA: TGTGCCAGCAGCCACCGGGACAGGGGGCGGGCAACTAATGAAAAACTGTTTTTT

clone size: few
J gene: TRBJ1-5
D gene: TRBD1
V gene: TRBV6-1
CDR3 protein: CAVTPGTGPQPQHF
CDR3 DNA: TGTGCCGTCACACCTGGGACAGGCCCTCAGCCCCAGCATTTT

clone size: few
J gene: TRBJ1-5
D gene: -
V gene: TRBV27
CDR3 protein: CASSYEGRSGQPQHF
CDR3 DNA: TGTGCCAGCAGTTACGAGGGGAGGTCCGGTCAGCCCCAGCATTTT

clone size: -
J gene: TRBJ1-6
D gene: -
V gene: TRBV25-1
CDR3 protein: CASSESEGVSPLHF
CDR3 DNA: TGTGCCAGCAGTGAATCAGAGGGGGTCTCACCCCTCCACTTT

clone size: few
J gene: TRBJ2-2
D gene: TRBD1
V gene: TRBV13
CDR3 protein: CASSSRRPGGTGELFF
CDR3 DNA: TGTGCCAGCAGCTCTAGGAGGCCAGGGGGTACCGGGGAGCTGTTTTTT

clone size: few
J gene: TRBJ1-1
D gene: -
V gene: TRBV4-1
CDR3 protein: CASSQVTGPGSTEAFF
CDR3 DNA: TGCGCCAGCAGCCAAGTAACAGGGCCAGGAAGCACTGAAGCTTTCTTT

clone size: -
J gene: TRBJ1-1
D gene: -
V gene: TRBV12-5
CDR3 protein: CASGWRGNKEGGTEAFF
CDR3 DNA: TGTGCTAGTGGTTGGAGGGGGAACAAGGAGGGGGGGACTGAAGCTTTCTTT

clone size: -
J gene: TRBJ2-7
D gene: TRBD1
V gene: TRBV7-9
CDR3 protein: CASSLDRGDEQYF
CDR3 DNA: TGTGCCAGCAGCTTAGACAGGGGGGACGAGCAGTACTTC

clone size: few
J gene: TRBJ1-2
D gene: TRBD1
V gene: TRBV27
CDR3 protein: CASSSGQGNYGYTF
CDR3 DNA: TGTGCCAGCAGTTCAGGACAGGGGAACTATGGCTACACCTTC

clone size: -
J gene: TRBJ2-2
D gene: TRBD2
V gene: TRBV6-5
CDR3 protein: CASSYGLAGGLGELFF
CDR3 DNA: TGTGCCAGCAGTTACGGACTAGCGGGAGGGTTGGGGGAGCTGTTTTTT

clone size: -
J gene: TRBJ2-7
D gene: -
V gene: TRBV5-6
CDR3 protein: CASSLGQSSYEQYF
CDR3 DNA: TGTGCCAGCAGCTTGGGACAGAGCTCCTACGAGCAGTACTTC

clone size: few
J gene: TRBJ2-1
D gene: TRBD2
V gene: TRBV19
CDR3 protein: CASSIVVGLAGYYNEQFF
CDR3 DNA: TGTGCCAGTAGTATAGTAGTGGGACTAGCGGGGTACTACAATGAGCAGTTCTTC

clone size: -
J gene: TRBJ2-7
D gene: -
V gene: TRBV11-3
CDR3 protein: CASSPQGQPSYEQYF
CDR3 DNA: TGTGCCAGCAGTCCCCAGGGGCAGCCCAGCTACGAGCAGTACTTC

clone size: few
J gene: TRBJ2-3
D gene: -
V gene: TRBV5-1
CDR3 protein: CASSGGTVSTDTQYF
CDR3 DNA: TGCGCCAGCAGCGGAGGGACGGTCAGCACAGATACGCAGTATTTT

clone size: few
J gene: TRBJ1-3
D gene: TRBD1
V gene: TRBV28
CDR3 protein: CASSPGQGKTGNTIYF
CDR3 DNA: TGTGCCAGCAGTCCGGGACAGGGGAAAACTGGAAACACCATATATTTT

clone size: few
J gene: TRBJ1-4
D gene: TRBD1
V gene: TRBV5-1
CDR3 protein: CASSLGRTGSNEKLFF
CDR3 DNA: TGCGCCAGCAGCTTGGGCCGGACAGGGTCAAATGAAAAACTGTTTTTT

clone size: -
J gene: TRBJ1-5
D gene: -
V gene: TRBV19
CDR3 protein: CASSIVYPGQPQHF
CDR3 DNA: TGTGCCAGTAGTATAGTCTATCCCGGTCAGCCCCAGCATTTT

clone size: few
J gene: TRBJ2-7
D gene: -
V gene: TRBV2
CDR3 protein: CASTERGEQYF
CDR3 DNA: TGTGCCAGCACGGAAAGGGGCGAGCAGTACTTC

clone size: few
J gene: TRBJ1-2
D gene: -
V gene: TRBV28
CDR3 protein: CASRSHDGYTF
CDR3 DNA: TGTGCCAGCAGATCACACGATGGCTACACCTTC

clone size: -
J gene: TRBJ2-2
D gene: -
V gene: TRBV9
CDR3 protein: CASREGRNTGELFF
CDR3 DNA: TGTGCCAGCAGGGAGGGACGGAACACCGGGGAGCTGTTTTTT

clone size: -
J gene: TRBJ2-4
D gene: TRBD1
V gene: TRBV2
CDR3 protein: CASSDILGRGLYF
CDR3 DNA: TGTGCCAGCAGTGATATATTGGGAAGGGGGCTCTACTTC

clone size: -
J gene: TRBJ2-1
D gene: TRBD2
V gene: TRBV4-1
CDR3 protein: CASSQDRTSGGRYNEQFF
CDR3 DNA: TGCGCCAGCAGCCAAGATCGGACTAGCGGGGGCCGCTACAATGAGCAGTTCTTC

clone size: -
J gene: TRBJ2-5
D gene: -
V gene: TRBV5-4
CDR3 protein: CASSADYLQETQYF
CDR3 DNA: TGTGCCAGCAGCGCGGACTATTTACAAGAGACCCAGTACTTC

clone size: few
J gene: TRBJ2-5
D gene: TRBD2
V gene: TRBV7-2
CDR3 protein: CASSLLGGGVQETQYF
CDR3 DNA: TGTGCCAGCAGCTTACTTGGCGGGGGAGTCCAAGAGACCCAGTACTTC